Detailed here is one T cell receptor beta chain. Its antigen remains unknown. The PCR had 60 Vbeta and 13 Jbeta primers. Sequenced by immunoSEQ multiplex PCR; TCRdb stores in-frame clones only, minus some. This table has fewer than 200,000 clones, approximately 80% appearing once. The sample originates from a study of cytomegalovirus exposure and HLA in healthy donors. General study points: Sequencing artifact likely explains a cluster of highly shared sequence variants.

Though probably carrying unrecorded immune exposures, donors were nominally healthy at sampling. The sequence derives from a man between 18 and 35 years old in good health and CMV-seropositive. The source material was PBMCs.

The CDR3 nucleotides read TGTGCCAGCTCACCCATCAGGGGGAGCTCCTACAATGAGCAGTTCTTC. Amino acids: CASSPIRGSSYNEQFF. This rearrangement joins TRBV18 to TRBJ2-1; 7 bases agree with TRBD1. Germline trimming cut 3 bases from V and 0 bases from J; bases unmatched to any gene: 5. The V gene's germline CDR1 is KGHSH and CDR2 LQKENI. This CDR3 region has 16 residues. Full variable domain (outside the CDR3, taken from reference TRBV18 and TRBJ2-1): NAGVMQNPRHLVRRRGQEARLRCSPMKGHSHVYWYRQLPEEGLKFMVYLQKENIIDESGMPKERFSAEFPKEGPSILRIQQVVRGDSAAYFCASSPIRGSSYNEQFFGPGTRLTVL.